These 11 T cell receptor beta chains share one sample of origin, sequenced in a study of T cells in tuberculosis. Assay used: immunoSEQ multiplex PCR; TCRdb lists only in-frame clones, some missing. The sample lists 28,000 or so clones; roughly 89% were seen once. The specimen was PBMCs. All receptors come from a donor aged 5-35 years with latent tuberculosis or without tuberculosis infection.

The V and J genes are TRBV4-1 and TRBJ2-3; D is unclear. Germline values: CDR1 MGHRA, CDR2 YSYEKL. The CDR3 contains 12 residues. V was shortened by 4 bases and J by 12 bases, with 14 bases between the two germline ends. DNA of the CDR3: TGCGCCAGCAGCCCGCGGCCCGTTGCACAGTATTTT. Protein sequence: CASSPRPVAQYF.

The rearrangement joins TRBV5-1 to TRBJ2-1; no clear D gene. Germline V lookup: CDR1 SGHRS, CDR2 YFSETQ. The CDR3 length is 14 residues. The V and J ends lost 0 bases and 0 bases respectively, with 4 bases between them. The CDR3 loop is CASSLASSYNEQFF. In nucleotides, the CDR3 is TGCGCCAGCAGCTTGGCCAGCTCCTACAATGAGCAGTTCTTC.

The chain is built from TRBV11-2 and TRBJ2-2; 11 nucleotides agree with TRBD2. This CDR3 region has 16 residues. The junction had 4 bases not matched to a gene; V was cut back by 5 bases and J by 2 bases. Germline values: CDR1 SGHAT, CDR2 FQNNGV. The CDR3 protein is CASSLGLAVNTGELFF. CDR3 coding DNA: TGTGCCAGCAGCCTGGGACTAGCGGTAAACACCGGGGAGCTGTTTTTT. Drawing the rest from reference TRBV11-2 and TRBJ2-2, the complete variable domain is EAGVAQSPRYKIIEKRQSVAFWCNPISGHATLYWYQQILGQGPKLLIQFQNNGVVDDSQLPKDRFSAERLKGVDSTLKIQPAKLEDSAVYLCASSLGLAVNTGELFFGEGSRLTVL.

The J gene is TRBJ2-1, the V gene TRBV5-4; 10 nucleotides agree with TRBD2. V shed 4 bases, J shed 5 bases, and the junction held 9 bases outside the gene matches. Per germline, CDR1 SGHNT and CDR2 YYREEE (reference sequence). The CDR3 length is 16 residues. CDR3 nucleotides: TGTGCCAGCAGCCTGACTAGCGGGTCTTTAAACAATGAGCAGTTCTTC. It yields the protein CASSLTSGSLNNEQFF.

The chain is built from TRBV29-1 and TRBJ2-3; 8 nucleotides agree with TRBD2. There are 16 residues in the CDR3. The J segment lost 2 bases and the V segment lost 1 base, leaving 8 bases of the junction unmatched. The germline CDR1 and CDR2 sequences are SQVTM and ANQGSEA. The CDR3 nucleotides are TGCAGCGTTGAAGTTCGGCGGGGGGCGCTCACAGATACGCAGTATTTT. Protein product: CSVEVRRGALTDTQYF.

The CDR3 DNA reads as TGCGCCAGCAGCTTGAATGCCGGGGGGGCCGATGAGACCCAGTACTTC. Amino acids: CASSLNAGGADETQYF. The V gene is TRBV5-1, the J gene TRBJ2-5, with 8 bases fitting TRBD2. CDR1 SGHRS and CDR2 YFSETQ come from the germline V gene. CDR3 size: 16 residues. After removal of 1 base from V and 5 bases from J, the junction contained 10 bases not matched to a gene.

This clone was found a few times. Written as DNA, the CDR3 is TGCAGCGTTGAAAAGGGAGCGGGGGGGGCAGATACGCAGTATTTT. Translation: CSVEKGAGGADTQYF. V gene TRBV29-1 combines with J gene TRBJ2-3, with TRBD2 identical over 10 bases. The CDR3 runs to 15 residues. Germline CDR1 and CDR2: SQVTM and ANQGSEA. Trimming removed 2 bases from V and 4 bases from J; junction bases left unmatched: 6.

This rearrangement joins TRBV9 to TRBJ1-1; D is perhaps TRBD1 (5 bases). The germline CDR1 and CDR2 sequences are SGDLS and YYNGEE. CDR3 length: 16 amino acids. V lost 0 bases and J lost 5, with 17 bases in between. In nucleotides, the CDR3 is TGTGCCAGCAGCGTAGTTACAGGAAGGGCGAATACTGAAGCTTTCTTT. Protein: CASSVVTGRANTEAFF.

The V and J genes are TRBV28 and TRBJ1-1, with 9 bases aligning to TRBD1. V lost 6 bases to trimming and J lost 1 base; unmatched junction nucleotides: 3. Germline lookup yields CDR1 MDHEN and CDR2 SYDVKM. The CDR3 contains 14 residues. CDR3 bases: TGTGCCAGCAGGGGGGGACAGGGGAACACTGAAGCTTTCTTT. Its translation: CASRGGQGNTEAFF.

A single count supports this clone. This rearrangement joins TRBV11-2 to TRBJ2-7, with TRBD1 matching 9 bases. The J segment lost 2 bases and the V segment lost 8 bases, leaving 10 bases of the junction unmatched. Germline lookup yields CDR1 SGHAT and CDR2 FQNNGV. The CDR3 runs 15 residues. CDR3 DNA sequence: TGTGCCAGCTCCCCTACGGACAGGGGTCCCTACGAGCAGTACTTC. It yields the protein CASSPTDRGPYEQYF.

This rearrangement joins TRBV4-1 to TRBJ1-5; possibly TRBD1 for D (5 bases). Germline CDR1 MGHRA, CDR2 YSYEKL. This CDR3 comprises 17 residues. Trimming took off 1 base at V and 2 bases at J, with 15 bases between the two ends. The CDR3 DNA reads as TGCGCCAGCAGCCAAGTGGGGGGGAAAAGGGGCAATCAGCCCCAGCATTTT. Encoded protein: CASSQVGGKRGNQPQHF.